This T cell receptor beta chain was identified in a study of neurological immune-mediated disorders. This clonotype was seen many times. CDR1 and CDR2 (germline): SGHRS, YFSETQ. The V gene lost 4 bases and the J gene lost 1 base, with 6 bases spanning the gap. The CDR3 runs to 13 residues. With 10-nucleotide random UMIs, 5'RACE was used to make the cDNA. TCRdb called the 5' RACE reads again in MiXCR, with one record for every CDR3 protein. The sample lists 55,000 to 75,000 distinct CDR3 sequences, roughly an eighth seen once, with roughly 10% in the top ten. The chain couples TRBV5-1 to TRBJ2-4, with D uncertain. The sample comprised PBMCs. This TCR was sampled from a woman aged 55-70 years with HTLV-1-associated myelopathy (HAM/TSP). CDR3 amino acids: CASSGLAKNIQYF. The CDR3 coding sequence is TGCGCCAGCAGCGGGCTTGCCAAAAACATTCAGTACTTC.